This is a list of T cell receptor beta chains from one sample in a study of OX40 agonist ivuxolimab in advanced cancers. Here immunoSEQ multiplex PCR was the method, and the copy in TCRdb shows in-frame clones only, minus some. The data show more than 70,000 clones, more than 80% seen once. Sample: CD4+ or CD8+ T cells sorted from blood, taken in a trial of the OX40 agonist ivuxolimab. The receptor source for this set is an adult with an advanced solid tumor such as melanoma, head and neck, liver or kidney cancer. The CDR3 runs from the conserved cysteine through the conserved F or W. Fields, in order: CDR3 protein, CDR3 DNA, J gene, V gene, clone size, D gene. A D gene is named only where the DNA matches it firmly. Only some rows state a clone size, as once, few, many or a class for expanded clones.

CDR3: CASMPTSISTDTQYF; DNA: TGTGCCAGCATGCCGACTAGCATAAGCACAGATACGCAGTATTTT; J: TRBJ2-3; V: TRBV2; size: once; D: TRBD2
CDR3: CASRGGTSTDTQYF; DNA: TGCGCCAGCAGGGGAGGGACCAGCACAGATACGCAGTATTTT; J: TRBJ2-3; V: TRBV5-1; size: NA; D: TRBD2
CDR3: CASSPTGGENIQYF; DNA: TGTGCCAGCTCACCGACGGGGGGGGAAAACATTCAGTACTTC; J: TRBJ2-4; V: TRBV18; size: NA; D: TRBD2
CDR3: CASSLAPGSTDTQYF; DNA: TGCGCCAGCAGCTTGGCCCCAGGTAGCACAGATACGCAGTATTTT; J: TRBJ2-3; V: TRBV5-1; size: NA; D: NA
CDR3: CASSQGVGPWYEQYF; DNA: TGCGCCAGCAGCCAAGGGGTCGGTCCTTGGTACGAGCAGTACTTC; J: TRBJ2-7; V: TRBV4-3; size: NA; D: NA
CDR3: CASSLGQAKYF; DNA: TGTGCCAGCAGCTTAGGACAGGCCAAGTACTTC; J: TRBJ2-4; V: TRBV7-2; size: NA; D: NA
CDR3: CASSLGSGNTIYF; DNA: TGTGCCAGCAGCTTAGGTTCTGGAAACACCATATATTTT; J: TRBJ1-3; V: TRBV7-9; size: NA; D: NA
CDR3: CASSVVAGGPATGELFF; DNA: TGTGCCAGCAGCGTAGTTGCGGGGGGGCCAGCCACCGGGGAGCTGTTTTTT; J: TRBJ2-2; V: TRBV9; size: NA; D: TRBD2
CDR3: CASSLAGARTEAFF; DNA: TGTGCCAGCAGCTTAGCGGGGGCGCGCACTGAAGCTTTCTTT; J: TRBJ1-1; V: TRBV7-9; size: once; D: NA
CDR3: CAWRPGNGGYTF; DNA: TGTGCCTGGAGACCCGGAAACGGCGGCTACACCTTC; J: TRBJ1-2; V: TRBV30; size: NA; D: NA
CDR3: CASSPWTSGISYEQYF; DNA: TGTGCCAGCAGCCCTTGGACTAGCGGAATATCCTACGAGCAGTACTTC; J: TRBJ2-7; V: TRBV5-5; size: NA; D: TRBD2
CDR3: CASSSSTGMTSLTF; DNA: TGTGCCAGCAGCTCATCCACAGGGATGACAAGTCTCACCTTC; J: TRBJ1-2; V: TRBV7-2; size: few; D: NA
CDR3: CASSPGISNTGELFF; DNA: TGTGCCAGCTCACCAGGAATATCGAACACCGGGGAGCTGTTTTTT; J: TRBJ2-2; V: TRBV18; size: NA; D: NA
CDR3: CASSESGTGLNSPLHF; DNA: TGTGCCAGCAGCGAATCCGGGACAGGGTTAAATTCACCCCTCCACTTT; J: TRBJ1-6; V: TRBV7-9; size: NA; D: TRBD1
CDR3: CASSLDSINQPQHF; DNA: TGCGCCAGCAGCTTGGACTCAATCAATCAGCCCCAGCATTTT; J: TRBJ1-5; V: TRBV5-1; size: few; D: NA
CDR3: CASGNLTGRGYGYTF; DNA: TGCGCCTCTGGGAACCTAACAGGGAGAGGCTATGGCTACACCTTC; J: TRBJ1-2; V: TRBV5-1; size: NA; D: NA
CDR3: CASREGPVNRQGTEAFF; DNA: TGTGCCAGCAGGGAAGGACCGGTAAATCGACAGGGGACTGAAGCTTTCTTT; J: TRBJ1-1; V: TRBV6-1; size: NA; D: TRBD1
CDR3: CASSEGGSGNSPLHF; DNA: TGTGCCAGCAGTGAAGGGGGATCTGGTAATTCACCCCTCCACTTT; J: TRBJ1-6; V: TRBV6-1; size: NA; D: NA
CDR3: CASSFSITGASYEQYF; DNA: TGTGCCAGCAGCTTCTCCATCACCGGGGCCTCCTACGAGCAGTACTTC; J: TRBJ2-7; V: TRBV7-2; size: NA; D: NA
CDR3: CSVGLAGRQETQYF; DNA: TGCAGCGTTGGACTAGCGGGAAGGCAAGAGACCCAGTACTTC; J: TRBJ2-5; V: TRBV29-1; size: NA; D: TRBD2
CDR3: CAWARDRSSYNEQFF; DNA: TGTGCCTGGGCCCGGGACCGCAGCTCCTACAATGAGCAGTTCTTC; J: TRBJ2-1; V: TRBV30; size: NA; D: NA
CDR3: CASSPSWSNQPQHF; DNA: TGTGCCAGCAGCCCGAGTTGGAGCAATCAGCCCCAGCATTTT; J: TRBJ1-5; V: TRBV11-2; size: NA; D: NA
CDR3: CASSPGEQPQHF; DNA: TGTGCCAGCAGCCCCGGGGAGCAGCCCCAGCATTTT; J: TRBJ1-5; V: TRBV2; size: NA; D: NA
CDR3: CASRKGTSGGYTF; DNA: TGCGCCAGCAGGAAGGGGACCTCTGGGGGCTACACCTTC; J: TRBJ1-2; V: TRBV5-1; size: NA; D: NA
CDR3: CASSLGGQFNQPQHF; DNA: TGTGCCAGCAGCTTAGGTGGCCAGTTCAATCAGCCCCAGCATTTT; J: TRBJ1-5; V: TRBV7-2; size: NA; D: NA
CDR3: CASSFRDRVSGELFF; DNA: TGTGCCAGCAGCTTCCGGGACAGGGTGAGCGGGGAGCTGTTTTTT; J: TRBJ2-2; V: TRBV5-4; size: NA; D: TRBD1
CDR3: CASSQDRGLIQPQHF; DNA: TGCGCCAGCAGCCAGGACAGGGGGCTTATTCAGCCCCAGCATTTT; J: TRBJ1-5; V: TRBV4-1; size: NA; D: TRBD1
CDR3: CASSLTRDRGNEQYF; DNA: TGTGCCAGCAGCTTAACCCGGGACAGGGGGAACGAGCAGTACTTC; J: TRBJ2-7; V: TRBV7-2; size: NA; D: TRBD1
CDR3: CASARGRGNEQFF; DNA: TGCGCCAGCGCCCGGGGACGGGGTAATGAGCAGTTCTTC; J: TRBJ2-1; V: TRBV5-1; size: NA; D: NA
CDR3: CASSHFQGGRGNVVGKLFF; DNA: TGTGCCAGCAGCCACTTCCAGGGGGGTCGCGGGAATGTGGTTGGGAAACTGTTTTTT; J: TRBJ1-4; V: TRBV5-6; size: once; D: TRBD1
CDR3: CASSLGTGLEGNQPQHF; DNA: TGTGCCAGCAGTCTGGGGACAGGCCTTGAGGGCAATCAGCCCCAGCATTTT; J: TRBJ1-5; V: TRBV28; size: NA; D: TRBD1
CDR3: CATSRPQGASAGELFF; DNA: TGTGCCACCAGCAGACCACAGGGGGCGAGCGCCGGGGAGCTGTTTTTT; J: TRBJ2-2; V: TRBV15; size: NA; D: TRBD1
CDR3: CASSLDSDISYNSPLHF; DNA: TGTGCCAGCAGCTTAGATTCGGACATCTCCTATAATTCACCCCTCCACTTT; J: TRBJ1-6; V: TRBV7-2; size: NA; D: NA
CDR3: CASTLGEGHHQPQHF; DNA: TGTGCCAGCACCCTGGGGGAGGGTCACCATCAGCCCCAGCATTTT; J: TRBJ1-5; V: TRBV25-1; size: NA; D: NA
CDR3: CASSIKGMNTEAFF; DNA: TGTGCCAGCAGCATCAAGGGAATGAACACTGAAGCTTTCTTT; J: TRBJ1-1; V: TRBV21-1; size: NA; D: NA
CDR3: CASSQDYYEGSKNIQYF; DNA: TGCGCCAGCAGCCAAGATTACTACGAGGGGTCCAAAAACATTCAGTACTTC; J: TRBJ2-4; V: TRBV4-3; size: NA; D: NA
CDR3: CASSPPNREETQYF; DNA: TGTGCCAGCAGCCCGCCCAACAGGGAAGAGACCCAGTACTTC; J: TRBJ2-5; V: TRBV5-5; size: NA; D: NA
CDR3: CASSLRRPRGEEKLFF; DNA: TGTGCCAGCAGCCTACGCCGCCCAAGGGGCGAGGAAAAACTGTTTTTT; J: TRBJ1-4; V: TRBV14; size: NA; D: NA
CDR3: CASSLGTGGTDTQYF; DNA: TGTGCCAGCAGCCTCGGGACAGGGGGCACAGATACGCAGTATTTT; J: TRBJ2-3; V: TRBV11-2; size: NA; D: TRBD1
CDR3: CASSQELRSYEQYF; DNA: TGTGCCAGCAGCCAAGAATTAAGATCCTACGAGCAGTACTTC; J: TRBJ2-7; V: TRBV14; size: NA; D: NA